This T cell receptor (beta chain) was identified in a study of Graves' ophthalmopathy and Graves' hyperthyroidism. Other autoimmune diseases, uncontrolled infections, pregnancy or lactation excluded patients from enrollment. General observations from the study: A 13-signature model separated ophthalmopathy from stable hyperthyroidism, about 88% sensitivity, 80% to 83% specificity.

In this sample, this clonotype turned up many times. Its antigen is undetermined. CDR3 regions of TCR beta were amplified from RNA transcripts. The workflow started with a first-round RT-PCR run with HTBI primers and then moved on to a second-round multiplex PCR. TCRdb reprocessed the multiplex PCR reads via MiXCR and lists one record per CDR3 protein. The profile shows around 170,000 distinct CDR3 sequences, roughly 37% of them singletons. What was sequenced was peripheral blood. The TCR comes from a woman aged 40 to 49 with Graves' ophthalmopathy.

CDR3 region: CASSWDRTGSNYGYTF. The CDR3 region has the DNA TGTGCCAGCAGCTGGGACCGGACAGGGTCCAACTATGGCTACACCTTC. This chain links TRBV11-1 with TRBJ1-2, with 8 bases lining up with TRBD1. V shed 4 bases and J 2 bases; nucleotides not matched to a gene: 9. There are 16 residues in the CDR3. Per germline, CDR1 SGHAT and CDR2 FQDESV (reference sequence).